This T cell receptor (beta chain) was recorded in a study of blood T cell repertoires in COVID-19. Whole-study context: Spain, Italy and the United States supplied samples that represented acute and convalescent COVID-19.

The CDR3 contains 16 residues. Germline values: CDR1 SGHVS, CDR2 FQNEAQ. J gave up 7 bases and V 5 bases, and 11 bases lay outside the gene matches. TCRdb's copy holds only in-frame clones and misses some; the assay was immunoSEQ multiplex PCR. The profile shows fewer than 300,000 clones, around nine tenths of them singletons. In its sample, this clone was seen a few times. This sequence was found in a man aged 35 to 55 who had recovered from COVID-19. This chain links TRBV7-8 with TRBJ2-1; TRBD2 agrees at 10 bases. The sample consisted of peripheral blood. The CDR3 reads CASSPQGLAFGNEQFF. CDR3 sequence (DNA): TGTGCCAGCAGCCCGCAGGGACTAGCGTTTGGGAATGAGCAGTTCTTC.